This TCR beta chain was documented in a study of CD8 T cells in Susac syndrome. The T cells that were sequenced for TCR beta were CD8+ and CD4+ cells from blood. FACS was used to enrich TEMRA cells, whereas the CD8+ and CD4+ T cells were obtained by negative isolation. An input of roughly 0.45 to 1 ug of RNA was subjected to reverse transcription using random hexamers. Amplification of TCR beta CDR3 by immunoSEQ multiplex PCR spanned 54 Vbeta and 13 Jbeta. TCRdb ran MiXCR on the immunoSEQ multiplex PCR reads and lists one entry per CDR3 protein. The sample contains 140,000 to 150,000 distinct CDR3 sequences, approximately 95% of which appear only once. The sequenced material came from CD4+ T cells from PBMCs. The receptor's source is a human donor with multiple sclerosis.

The CDR3 spells CSARGQGPQPQHF. The CDR3, as DNA: TGCAGTGCTAGGGGACAGGGGCCTCAGCCCCAGCATTTT. The chain joins TRBV20-1 to TRBJ1-5; 10 bases line up with TRBD1. V lost 3 bases to trimming and J lost 6 bases; unmatched junction nucleotides: 2. The CDR3 is made up of 13 amino acids. Per germline, CDR1 DFQATT and CDR2 SNEGSKA (reference sequence).